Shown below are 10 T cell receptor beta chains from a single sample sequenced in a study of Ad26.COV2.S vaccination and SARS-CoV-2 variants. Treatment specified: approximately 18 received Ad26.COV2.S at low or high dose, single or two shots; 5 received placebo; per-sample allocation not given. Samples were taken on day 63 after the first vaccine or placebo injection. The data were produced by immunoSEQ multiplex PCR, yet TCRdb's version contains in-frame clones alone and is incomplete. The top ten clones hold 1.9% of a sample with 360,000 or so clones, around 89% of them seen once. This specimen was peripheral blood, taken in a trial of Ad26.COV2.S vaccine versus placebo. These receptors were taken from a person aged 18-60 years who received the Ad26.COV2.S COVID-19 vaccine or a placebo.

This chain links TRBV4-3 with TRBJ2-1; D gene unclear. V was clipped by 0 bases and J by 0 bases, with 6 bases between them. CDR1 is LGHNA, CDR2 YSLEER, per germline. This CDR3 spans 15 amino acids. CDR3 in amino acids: CASSQDFDSYNEQFF. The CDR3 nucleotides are TGCGCCAGCAGCCAAGATTTCGACTCCTACAATGAGCAGTTCTTC.

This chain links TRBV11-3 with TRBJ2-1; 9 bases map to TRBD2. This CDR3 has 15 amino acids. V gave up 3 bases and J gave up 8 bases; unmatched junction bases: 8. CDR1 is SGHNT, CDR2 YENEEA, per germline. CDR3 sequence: CASSLGTSPSDEQFF. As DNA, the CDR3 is TGTGCCAGCAGCTTGGGGACTAGCCCTTCGGATGAGCAGTTCTTC.

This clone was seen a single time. The CDR3 DNA reads TGCGCCAGCAGCCAAGGCGTGTCAGGCAGGCAGTTCTATGGCTACACCTTC. Amino acid sequence: CASSQGVSGRQFYGYTF. The gene calls are TRBV4-1 and TRBJ1-2, with D unresolved. This CDR3 region has 17 residues. Per germline, CDR1 MGHRA and CDR2 YSYEKL. Trimming shortened V by 1 base and J by 4 bases, and 19 bases separated the two germline ends.

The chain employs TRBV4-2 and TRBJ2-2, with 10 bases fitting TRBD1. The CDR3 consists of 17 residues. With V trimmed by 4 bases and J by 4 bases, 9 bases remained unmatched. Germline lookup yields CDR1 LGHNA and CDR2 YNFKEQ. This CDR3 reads CASSPLDGQGGTGELFF. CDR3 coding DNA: TGTGCCAGCAGCCCGTTGGACGGACAGGGGGGCACCGGGGAGCTGTTTTTT.

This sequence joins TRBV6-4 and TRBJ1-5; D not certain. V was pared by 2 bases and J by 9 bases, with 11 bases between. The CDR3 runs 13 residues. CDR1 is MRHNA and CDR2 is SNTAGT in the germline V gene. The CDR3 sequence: CASSDPSAWPQHF. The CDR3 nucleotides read TGTGCCAGCAGTGACCCCTCGGCGTGGCCCCAGCATTTT.

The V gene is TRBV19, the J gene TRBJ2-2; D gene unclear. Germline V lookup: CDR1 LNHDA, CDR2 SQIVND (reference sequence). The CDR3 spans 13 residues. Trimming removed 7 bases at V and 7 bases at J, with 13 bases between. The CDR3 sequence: CASTIVPLGELFF. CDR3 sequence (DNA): TGTGCCAGTACTATCGTTCCCCTCGGGGAGCTGTTTTTT.

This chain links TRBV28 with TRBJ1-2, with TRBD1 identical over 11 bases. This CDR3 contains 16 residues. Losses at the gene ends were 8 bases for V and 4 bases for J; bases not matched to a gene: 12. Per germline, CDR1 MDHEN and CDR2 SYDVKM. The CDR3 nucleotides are TGTGCCAGCCGGGGGACAGGGGGATTTAGCGGCTATGGCTACACCTTC. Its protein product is CASRGTGGFSGYGYTF.

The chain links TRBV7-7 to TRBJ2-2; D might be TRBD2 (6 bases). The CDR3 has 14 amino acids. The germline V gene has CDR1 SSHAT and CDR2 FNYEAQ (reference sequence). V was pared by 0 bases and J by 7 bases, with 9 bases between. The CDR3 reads CASSLAGRDGELFF. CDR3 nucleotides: TGTGCCAGCAGCTTAGCTGGGCGGGACGGGGAGCTGTTTTTT.

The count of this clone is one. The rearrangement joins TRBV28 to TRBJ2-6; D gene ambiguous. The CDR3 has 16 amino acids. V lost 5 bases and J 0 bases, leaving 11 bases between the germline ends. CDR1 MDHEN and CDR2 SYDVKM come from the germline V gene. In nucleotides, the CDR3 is TGTGCCAGCAGTGAATATATAGGCTCTGGGGCCAACGTCCTGACTTTC. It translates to CASSEYIGSGANVLTF.

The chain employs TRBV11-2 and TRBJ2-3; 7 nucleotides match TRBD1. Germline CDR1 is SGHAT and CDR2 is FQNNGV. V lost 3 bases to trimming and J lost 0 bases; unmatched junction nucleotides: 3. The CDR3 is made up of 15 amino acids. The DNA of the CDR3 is TGTGCCAGCAGCTTCCGGACAGGCAGCACAGATACGCAGTATTTT. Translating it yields CASSFRTGSTDTQYF.